Given below is one T cell receptor (beta chain) in context. This specimen comes from a study of PD-1 blockade in classical Hodgkin lymphoma. Method: immunoSEQ multiplex PCR; TCRdb's copy keeps in-frame clones and lacks some. The sample includes nearly 100,000 clones, 80% to 85% of them seen just once. Exposure to brentuximab vedotin varied, and each patient had relapsed following autologous stem cell transplantation. This CDR3 is 15 amino acids long. V was pared by 4 bases and J by 0 bases, with 11 bases between. CDR1 and CDR2 from the germline V gene are SGHDT and YYEEEE. The chain joins TRBV5-6 to TRBJ2-1, with D tentatively TRBD1 or TRBD2 (6 bases each). The clonotype comes from a human donor with classical Hodgkin lymphoma. The sequences come from peripheral blood mononuclear cells (PBMCs), collected at baseline. CDR3 loop: CASSQEGVSYNEQFF. The CDR3 nucleotides read TGTGCCAGCAGCCAGGAGGGGGTCTCCTACAATGAGCAGTTCTTC. The full variable domain, completed using reference TRBV5-6 and TRBJ2-1, is DAGVTQSPTHLIKTRGQQVTLRCSPKSGHDTVSWYQQALGQGPQFIFQYYEEEERQRGNFPDRFSGHQFPNYSSELNVNALLLGDSALYLCASSQEGVSYNEQFFGPGTRLTVL.